Each of the 25 T cell receptor beta chains below was sequenced from the same sample in a study of CD8 T cells in Susac syndrome. RNA in amounts of roughly 0.5 to 1 ug was reverse transcribed with random hexamers. TCRdb re-derived calls from the immunoSEQ multiplex PCR reads in MiXCR, one entry per CDR3 protein. This table has 80,000 to 90,000 distinct CDR3 sequences, 85% to 95% appearing once. The material sequenced was CD8+ T cells from PBMCs. Every receptor here comes from a human donor in good health.

The V gene is TRBV6-6, the J gene TRBJ2-7; 7 bases align to TRBD1. The germline gives CDR1 MNHNY, CDR2 SVGAGI (reference sequence). The trim removed 2 bases at V and 3 bases at J, leaving 1 base unmatched. The CDR3 has 13 residues. The CDR3: CASSYDRVYEQYF. The CDR3 DNA sequence: TGTGCCAGCAGTTACGACAGGGTCTACGAGCAGTACTTC.

The J gene is TRBJ2-7, the V gene TRBV4-2; maybe TRBD2 (5 bases). V shed 1 base and J shed 3 bases, with 7 bases lying between them. CDR1 and CDR2 (germline): LGHNA, YNFKEQ. This CDR3 has 13 amino acids. In DNA form, the CDR3 reads TGTGCCAGCAGCCAAGCACTAGACTACGAGCAGTACTTC. This codes for CASSQALDYEQYF.

This rearrangement joins TRBV6-4 to TRBJ1-1, with D unclear. This CDR3 region has 11 residues. V was pared by 3 bases and J by 7 bases, with 6 bases between. Germline V gene lookup returns CDR1 MRHNA and CDR2 SNTAGT. CDR3 sequence: CASSEGNEAFF. The DNA for the CDR3 is TGTGCCAGCAGTGAGGGAAATGAAGCTTTCTTT.

The chain couples TRBV20-1 to TRBJ2-3; tentatively, D is TRBD2 (5 bases). The CDR3 has 15 residues. Trimming removed 6 bases from V and 3 bases from J, with 19 bases in between. The germline CDR1 and CDR2 sequences are DFQATT and SNEGSKA (reference sequence). In nucleotides, the CDR3 is TGCAGTGCCCCACTGACGGGGATCGGGACAGATACGCAGTATTTT. This translates into CSAPLTGIGTDTQYF.

This sequence joins TRBV9 and TRBJ2-1; possibly TRBD2 for D (6 bases). CDR1 is SGDLS and CDR2 is YYNGEE in the germline V gene. Between the trimmed V and J ends, which lost 7 bases and 12 bases, there was a span of 17 bases. The CDR3 consists of 12 residues. The CDR3 nucleotides read TGTGCCAGCTCCGACGCCGGGACTCCGCAGTTCTTC. Translating gives CASSDAGTPQFF.

The chain recombines TRBV7-9 with TRBJ1-1; no definite D call. CDR3 length equals 13 residues. The ends were cut back, 6 bases at V and 7 bases at J, with 15 bases in the middle. Germline CDR1 SEHNR, CDR2 FQNEAQ (reference sequence). The CDR3 DNA follows: TGTGCCAGCAGTTACAAGGGTTATGGTGAAGCTTTCTTT. Its translation: CASSYKGYGEAFF.

The chain is built from TRBV2 and TRBJ1-2, with no clear D. The CDR3 totals 10 residues. The ends were cut back, 8 bases at V and 5 bases at J, with 6 bases in the middle. Germline CDR1 reads SNHLY; CDR2 reads FYNNEI. The CDR3 spells CASSLYGYTF. Here the CDR3 DNA reads TGTGCCAGCTCTCTGTATGGCTACACCTTC. The complete variable domain, with remaining parts taken from reference TRBV2 and TRBJ1-2, reads EPEVTQTPSHQVTQMGQEVILRCVPISNHLYFYWYRQILGQKVEFLVSFYNNEISEKSEIFDDQFSVERPDGSNFTLKIRSTKLEDSAMYFCASSLYGYTFGSGTRLTVV.

V usage is TRBV6-6 and J usage is TRBJ1-5, with D hard to call. The V gene's germline CDR1 is MNHNY and CDR2 SVGAGI (reference sequence). The CDR3 has 16 amino acids. Trimming stripped 7 bases from V and 1 base from J, with 17 bases between. In DNA form, the CDR3 reads TGTGCCAGCATTTCCGACCCGGCGGGAAGCAATCAGCCCCAGCATTTT. As protein: CASISDPAGSNQPQHF.

This clonotype has a single count. The chain links TRBV29-1 to TRBJ2-1; no firm D call. The CDR3 runs 16 residues. Trimming removed 0 bases from V and 0 bases from J, with 12 bases in between. Germline V gene sequence: CDR1 SQVTM, CDR2 ANQGSEA. CDR3 nucleotide sequence: TGCAGCGTTGAAGAGGCGGCAGGCCGCTCCTACAATGAGCAGTTCTTC. Translation: CSVEEAAGRSYNEQFF.

The J gene is TRBJ2-7, the V gene TRBV9, with D perhaps TRBD1 (6 bases). Germline assignment: CDR1 SGDLS and CDR2 YYNGEE. There are 14 residues in the CDR3. The V end lost 4 bases, the J end lost 6 bases, and 17 bases lay between the germline ends. CDR3 coding DNA: TGTGCCAGCAGCTCGACGGTACAGGGTTCCGAGCAGTACTTC. Translation: CASSSTVQGSEQYF.

The CDR3 spells CASSSDRGVNTEAFF. DNA for the CDR3: TGTGCCAGCTCATCCGACAGGGGAGTGAACACTGAAGCTTTCTTT. The chain employs TRBV12-3 or TRBV12-4 and TRBJ1-1; 8 bases are shared with TRBD1. The CDR3 spans 15 residues. With V trimmed by 8 bases and J by 0 bases, 8 bases remained unmatched.

J is TRBJ2-2 and V is TRBV6-1; a possible D gene is TRBD2 (6 bases). This CDR3 has 13 amino acids. The germline gives CDR1 MNHNS, CDR2 SASEGT. Deletions cut 2 bases from V and 6 bases from J, with 7 bases between. CDR3 protein: CASSEWEAGELFF. The DNA for the CDR3 is TGTGCCAGCAGTGAATGGGAGGCCGGGGAGCTGTTTTTT.

The gene calls are TRBV6-6 and TRBJ2-7; possibly TRBD2 for D (5 bases). This CDR3 spans 16 amino acids. With 6 bases removed from V and 4 bases from J, the gap between germline ends came to 22 bases. Per the germline V gene, CDR1 is MNHNY and CDR2 is SVGAGI (reference sequence). The CDR3 loop reads CASSHDTGNDPYEQYF. In DNA, the CDR3 is TGTGCCAGCAGCCACGATACGGGAAACGATCCTTACGAGCAGTACTTC.

With regard to this clonotype: A junction end diverges from the germline sequence, so it may reflect a read error. V gene TRBV3-1 combines with J gene TRBJ2-2; TRBD1 might be the D (6 bases). Per germline, CDR1 LGHDT and CDR2 YNNKEL (reference sequence). CDR3 length equals 17 residues. The CDR3 protein is CASSQEGRGLNTGELFF. The CDR3 DNA reads as TGTGCCAGCAGCCAAGAAGGAAGGGGGTTGAACACCGGGGAGTTGTTTTTT.

The chain carries TRBV6-5 and TRBJ2-5; tentative D call: TRBD2 (5 bases). The CDR3 is made up of 15 amino acids. V was trimmed by 8 bases and J by 5 bases, leaving 21 bases between them. The germline V gene encodes CDR1 MNHEY and CDR2 SVGAGI. The CDR3 coding sequence is TGTGCCAGCCGCCCCCTCCACCCCGGGGATGAGACCCAGTACTTC. This codes for CASRPLHPGDETQYF.

The rearrangement uses TRBV4-1 and TRBJ1-1; D not certain. Germline CDR1 MGHRA, CDR2 YSYEKL. The CDR3 length is 15 residues. Trimming stripped 3 bases from V and 0 bases from J, with 11 bases between. The CDR3 is CASSHNRAMNTEAFF. The CDR3 DNA is TGCGCCAGCAGCCATAACAGAGCCATGAACACTGAAGCTTTCTTT.

This clonotype appeared a single time. The chain combines TRBV4-1 with TRBJ2-1; the match to TRBD2 covers 12 bases. CDR3 length equals 17 residues. Germline V gene sequence: CDR1 MGHRA, CDR2 YSYEKL. With 4 bases clipped from V and 0 bases from J, the junction kept 4 bases outside the gene matches. CDR3 sequence reads: CASSPGLAGSSYNEQFF. The CDR3 DNA reads as TGCGCCAGCAGCCCCGGACTAGCGGGGAGCTCCTACAATGAGCAGTTCTTC.

This rearrangement joins TRBV12-3 or TRBV12-4 to TRBJ2-5, with a tentative D call TRBD1 (6 bases). This CDR3 has 15 amino acids. Trimming removed 6 bases at V and 2 bases at J, with 16 bases between. The CDR3 sequence is CASSASTGLQETQYF. The CDR3 nucleotides are TGTGCCAGCAGCGCTTCGACAGGCCTACAAGAGACCCAGTACTTC.

A single count supports this clonotype. This chain links TRBV5-1 with TRBJ1-1; D unresolved. Trimming shortened V by 5 bases and J by 1 base, and 18 bases separated the two germline ends. The CDR3 extends over 16 amino acids. CDR1 is SGHRS, CDR2 YFSETQ, per germline. CDR3 sequence: CASRRFKGLENTEAFF. CDR3 coding DNA: TGCGCCAGCAGACGCTTTAAAGGGTTGGAGAACACTGAAGCTTTCTTT.

J is TRBJ1-1 and V is TRBV20-1; D call uncertain. The germline gives CDR1 DFQATT, CDR2 SNEGSKA (reference sequence). V lost 1 base to trimming and J lost 5 bases, with 11 bases between them. The length of the CDR3 is 13 residues. Written as DNA, the CDR3 is TGCAGTGCTAGAGGGAGGAGGGATACTGAAGCTTTCTTT. It codes for CSARGRRDTEAFF.

This clonotype was found once. The chain carries TRBV29-1 and TRBJ1-2; a weak D match, TRBD1 (5 bases). This CDR3 is built from 11 residues. Trimming left V 6 bases short and J 6 bases short, with 11 bases between. Germline assignment: CDR1 SQVTM and CDR2 ANQGSEA. CDR3 sequence: CSVGHSNGYTF. Here the CDR3 DNA reads TGCAGCGTCGGACACTCGAATGGCTACACCTTC.

The genes are TRBV29-1 and TRBJ2-7; 9 bases are a match to TRBD1. The CDR3 is 13 amino acids. J was trimmed by 2 bases and V by 5 bases; bases with no gene match: 4. Germline V lookup: CDR1 SQVTM, CDR2 ANQGSEA. This chain's CDR3 is CSVLTGGTYEQYF. The CDR3 bases are TGCAGCGTTCTGACAGGGGGAACCTACGAGCAGTACTTC.

This clonotype was seen once. The rearrangement links TRBV4-1 to TRBJ2-1; possibly TRBD2 for D (6 bases). Germline assignment: CDR1 MGHRA and CDR2 YSYEKL. This CDR3 has 13 residues. V was clipped by 6 bases and J by 8 bases, with 14 bases between them. The CDR3, as DNA: TGCGCCAGCAGGGATGGGCCGGGGGATGAGCAGTTCTTC. This gives the protein CASRDGPGDEQFF.

This chain joins TRBV12-3 or TRBV12-4 and TRBJ1-2, with TRBD1 as a possible D gene (5 bases). The V end lost 6 bases, the J end lost 8 bases, and 13 bases lay between the germline ends. The CDR3 spans 12 residues. The CDR3 region has the DNA TGTGCCAGCAGAAGGGGAGGGGACGGCTACACCTTC. As protein: CASRRGGDGYTF.

The chain uses TRBV5-1 and TRBJ2-3; TRBD2 is a possible D gene (5 bases). Trimming left V 4 bases short and J 4 bases short, with 19 bases between. Germline assignment: CDR1 SGHRS and CDR2 YFSETQ. The CDR3 covers 16 residues. The CDR3, as DNA: TGCGCCAGCAGCACCTGGGCCCGTGAGAGGGCAGATACGCAGTATTTT. It translates to CASSTWARERADTQYF.